This T cell receptor (beta chain) was identified in a study of CD8 T cells in Susac syndrome. The RNA input was roughly 0.45 to 1 ug, and it was reverse transcribed with random hexamers. TCRdb redid the calling of the immunoSEQ multiplex PCR reads with MiXCR, one entry per CDR3 protein. The repertoire consists of about 76,000 distinct CDR3 sequences, with approximately 93% occurring once and the leading ten covering less than 0.6%. Sequencing was carried out using CD8+ T cells from PBMCs. The receptor comes from a human donor with Susac syndrome.

DNA of the CDR3: TGTGCCAGCAGCCCGGGGATCGCAGGGAGGAACGAGCAGTACTTC. Translating it yields CASSPGIAGRNEQYF. The rearrangement links TRBV11-2 to TRBJ2-7, with D tentatively TRBD2 (6 bases). The CDR3 is made up of 15 amino acids. Germline lookup yields CDR1 SGHAT and CDR2 FQNNGV. V was clipped by 5 bases and J by 5 bases, with 19 bases between them.